This TCR beta chain was sequenced in a study of T cell changes during pregnancy in multiple sclerosis. Measured with immunoSEQ multiplex PCR; TCRdb has only the in-frame clones, and not every one. The sample lists about 73,000 clones; 80% to 95% were seen once. V lost 2 bases, J lost 6 bases, and 12 bases lay in between. CDR1 is SGHRS and CDR2 is YFSETQ in the germline V gene. The CDR3 is made up of 13 amino acids. Sequenced here: peripheral blood, sampled in the third trimester of pregnancy. The chain carries TRBV5-1 and TRBJ2-7, with unresolved D. The origin of this receptor is a female donor in good health, enrolled as a control in a pregnancy study. CDR3: CASSFKQSGEQYF. The CDR3 DNA sequence: TGCGCCAGCAGCTTCAAACAGTCTGGCGAGCAGTACTTC.